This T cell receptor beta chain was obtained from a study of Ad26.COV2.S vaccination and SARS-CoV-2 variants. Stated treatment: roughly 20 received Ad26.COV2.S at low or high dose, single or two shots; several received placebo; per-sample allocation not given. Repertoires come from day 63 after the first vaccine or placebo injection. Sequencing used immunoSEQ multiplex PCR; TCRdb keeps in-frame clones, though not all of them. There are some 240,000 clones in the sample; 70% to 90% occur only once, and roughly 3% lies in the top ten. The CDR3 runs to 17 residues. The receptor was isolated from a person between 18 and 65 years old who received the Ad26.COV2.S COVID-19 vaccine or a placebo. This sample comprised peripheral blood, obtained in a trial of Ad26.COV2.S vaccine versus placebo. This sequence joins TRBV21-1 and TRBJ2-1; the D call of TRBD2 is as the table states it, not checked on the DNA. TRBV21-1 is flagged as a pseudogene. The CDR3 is CASSKGRTSGKYNEQFF. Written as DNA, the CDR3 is TGTGCCAGCAGCAAAGGGCGAACTAGCGGGAAGTACAATGAGCAGTTCTTC.